The 25 T cell receptor beta chains below were found in one sample sequenced in a study of blood T cell repertoires in COVID-19 (TCRdb year 2020). To prepare the library, the immunoSEQ multiplex PCR assay was applied. TCRdb's version of the immuneACCESS table is confined to in-frame rearrangements and falls short of the full clone set. An unresolved V gene accounts for under half of the shortfall where checked; the remainder is of unknown origin. The sample table records about 130,000 clones; about 89% of these occur just once. Approximately 10% of the sample lies in the top ten. Sequencing was done on a sample of peripheral blood. All receptors come from a woman in her sixties or seventies with COVID-19, enrolled during active disease.

The rearrangement links TRBV30 to TRBJ1-5, with 9 bases fitting TRBD1. The CDR3 extends over 14 amino acids. Germline-derived CDR1 and CDR2 are GTSNPN and SVGIG (reference sequence). J gave up 4 bases and V 7 bases, and 8 bases lay outside the gene matches. The CDR3 sequence is CAYLDRGGNQPQHF. The CDR3 nucleotides are TGTGCCTACCTGGACAGGGGAGGTAATCAGCCCCAGCATTTT.

The gene calls are TRBV18 and TRBJ1-2; D is uncertain. The germline CDR1 and CDR2 sequences are KGHSH and LQKENI. Trimming cost V 2 bases and J 4 bases, with 11 bases left between them. The CDR3 totals 14 residues. This CDR3 is CASSPIRDFYGYTF. CDR3 DNA sequence: TGTGCCAGCTCACCAATCAGAGACTTCTATGGCTACACCTTC.

The CDR3 spells CASSPTDYEQYF. The CDR3 region has the DNA TGTGCCAGCTCACCCACAGATTACGAGCAGTACTTC. The chain employs TRBV18 and TRBJ2-7, with D unresolved. The V end lost 3 bases, the J end lost 4 bases, and 7 bases lay between the germline ends. CDR3 size: 12 residues. CDR1 is KGHSH, CDR2 LQKENI, per germline.

This chain uses TRBV7-8 with TRBJ1-3, with 7 bases aligning to TRBD1. There are 15 residues in the CDR3. Looked up from germline, CDR1 is SGHVS and CDR2 is FQNEAQ. Losses at the gene ends were 6 bases for V and 3 bases for J; bases not matched to a gene: 8. CDR3 in DNA: TGTGCCAGCAGTCAAACAGGGGCGGGTGGAAACACCATATATTTT. It codes for CASSQTGAGGNTIYF.

CDR3 DNA: TGTGCCAGCAGCCGCCTCCGGGACAGGGGGGCCTACGAGCAGTACTTC. Its protein is CASSRLRDRGAYEQYF. The chain recombines TRBV7-9 with TRBJ2-7; 11 nucleotides line up with TRBD1. The CDR3 contains 16 residues. The germline gives CDR1 SEHNR, CDR2 FQNEAQ (reference sequence). J was trimmed by 2 bases and V by 5 bases; bases with no gene match: 8.

This clone was detected only once. The rearrangement links TRBV6-5 to TRBJ1-1; TRBD1 is a possible D gene (5 bases). The CDR3 contains 13 residues. Germline V gene lookup returns CDR1 MNHEY and CDR2 SVGAGI. With 5 bases removed from V and 3 bases from J, the gap between germline ends came to 10 bases. The CDR3 nucleotides read TGTGCCAGCAGTCCCCAGGGATACACTGAAGCTTTCTTT. Translated, it gives CASSPQGYTEAFF.

The rearrangement joins TRBV7-2 to TRBJ2-1; 9 nucleotides line up with TRBD2. Unmatched junction bases numbered 5, after V lost 2 bases and J lost 6 bases. Per the germline V gene, CDR1 is SGHTA and CDR2 is FQGNSA. The CDR3 is made up of 15 amino acids. The DNA of the CDR3 is TGTGCCAGCAGCTTATCTAGCGGGGTGCGCAATGAGCAGTTCTTC. It encodes CASSLSSGVRNEQFF.

CDR3 DNA sequence: TGTGCCAGCGGAGGGGGCAGTTCACCCCTCCACTTT. It is translated as CASGGGSSPLHF. The chain links TRBV6-5 to TRBJ1-6, with 7 nucleotides matching TRBD1. Looked up from germline, CDR1 is MNHEY and CDR2 is SVGAGI. This CDR3 spans 12 amino acids. V lost 8 bases and J lost 9; bases outside the gene matches: 4.

J is TRBJ2-2 and V is TRBV5-1, with 9 nucleotides matching TRBD1. CDR3 size: 15 residues. V dropped 4 bases and J dropped 5; count of bases not matched to a gene: 6. CDR1 and CDR2 (germline): SGHRS, YFSETQ. The CDR3 bases are TGCGCCAGCAGCAGTACCGGGACAGGGACCGGGGAGCTGTTTTTT. Its translation is CASSSTGTGTGELFF.

This clone was found a few times. The rearrangement joins TRBV28 to TRBJ2-5; 10 nucleotides align to TRBD2. Per the germline V gene, CDR1 is MDHEN and CDR2 is SYDVKM. Unmatched junction bases numbered 11, after V lost 6 bases and J lost 4 bases. The CDR3 totals 16 residues. The CDR3 reads CASRSGTSGVRETQYF. CDR3 DNA: TGTGCCAGCAGGAGCGGAACTAGCGGGGTAAGAGAGACCCAGTACTTC.

The rearrangement joins TRBV10-3 to TRBJ1-1; 8 bases agree with TRBD1. Per germline, CDR1 ENHRY and CDR2 SYGVKD. CDR3 size: 17 residues. V lost 9 bases to trimming and J lost 4 bases; unmatched junction nucleotides: 19. The CDR3 protein is CAIRTQDRASIVTEAFF. The CDR3 bases are TGTGCCATACGCACTCAGGACAGGGCTAGCATAGTCACTGAAGCTTTCTTT.

The chain links TRBV18 to TRBJ2-2, with 7 bases that match TRBD1. This CDR3 has 15 residues. CDR1 and CDR2 (germline): KGHSH, LQKENI. V lost 9 bases and J lost 1; bases outside the gene matches: 8. The CDR3 DNA sequence: TGTGCCAGTACGATGGGACAGAAGAACACCGGGGAGCTGTTTTTT. The encoded protein is CASTMGQKNTGELFF.

The chain combines TRBV7-8 with TRBJ2-5; TRBD2 matches at 7 bases. Losses at the gene ends were 5 bases for V and 1 base for J; bases not matched to a gene: 7. This CDR3 has 15 residues. CDR1 SGHVS and CDR2 FQNEAQ come from the germline V gene. The CDR3 DNA reads TGTGCCAGCAGCCTAATCGGCGGGGGCCAAGAGACCCAGTACTTC. This sequence encodes CASSLIGGGQETQYF.

A single count supports this clone. At one end the junction does not follow the germline gene, possibly because of a read error. This chain joins TRBV9 and TRBJ2-1; TRBD1 aligns across 7 bases. CDR1 is SGDLS, CDR2 YYNGEE, per germline. CDR3 length: 15 amino acids. In nucleotides, the CDR3 is TGTGCCAGCAGCGTCACAGGGGCCAACTACAATGAGCGGTTCTTC. Translating gives CASSVTGANYNERFF.

This clone was seen a few times. The rearrangement joins TRBV19 to TRBJ2-7; 8 positions agree with TRBD2. Germline V lookup: CDR1 LNHDA, CDR2 SQIVND (reference sequence). The ends lost 2 bases at V and 6 bases at J; junction bases unmatched: 3. The CDR3 totals 13 residues. The CDR3 region has the DNA TGTGCCAGTAGTATATCGGGAGGGCGCGAGCAGTACTTC. It specifies CASSISGGREQYF.

This clone was detected only a few times. The rearrangement joins TRBV7-9 to TRBJ2-1; 11 bases map to TRBD2. The CDR3 totals 13 residues. Losses at the gene ends were 4 bases for V and 15 bases for J; bases not matched to a gene: 8. Germline values: CDR1 SEHNR, CDR2 FQNEAQ (reference sequence). The CDR3 spells CASSYSSGGLGFF. The CDR3 DNA reads TGTGCCAGCAGCTACTCTAGCGGGGGGCTGGGGTTCTTC.

The chain has TRBV5-1 and TRBJ2-3, with 9 nucleotides matching TRBD2. The CDR3 extends over 15 amino acids. J gave up 5 bases and V 2 bases, and 6 bases lay outside the gene matches. Germline values: CDR1 SGHRS, CDR2 YFSETQ. CDR3 loop: CASSFASGVEDTQYF. CDR3 DNA sequence: TGCGCCAGCAGCTTTGCTAGCGGGGTTGAAGATACGCAGTATTTT.

In the case of this clone: One junction end disagrees with the germline gene, perhaps due to a read error. The rearrangement links TRBV7-7 to TRBJ2-1; 8 bases line up with TRBD2. The CDR3 consists of 19 residues. Germline-derived CDR1 and CDR2 are SSHAT and FNYEAQ (reference sequence). CDR3 protein: CASSLEPPRGGGIRNEQFF. CDR3 nucleotide sequence: TGTGCTAGCAGCTTAGAACCTCCGAGGGGCGGGGGGATAAGGAATGAGCAGTTCTTC.

The gene calls are TRBV5-1 and TRBJ1-2, with 8 bases identical to TRBD1. J lost 8 bases, V lost 7 bases, and 13 bases had no gene match. CDR3 length: 14 amino acids. Germline CDR1 reads SGHRS; CDR2 reads YFSETQ. The CDR3 DNA follows: TGCGCCAGCTCACAGACAGGGGAGGTGAGGGGCTACACCTTC. Protein product: CASSQTGEVRGYTF.

This chain uses TRBV28 with TRBJ1-5; TRBD1 aligns across 9 bases. Germline V gives CDR1 MDHEN, CDR2 SYDVKM. This CDR3 is 20 amino acids long. V trimming: 3 bases; J trimming: 0 bases; junction bases outside the gene matches: 15. This CDR3 is CASSLRGRDRVFLSNQPQHF. The DNA for the CDR3 is TGTGCCAGCAGTTTGAGGGGCCGGGACAGGGTTTTTCTTAGCAATCAGCCCCAGCATTTT.

Concerning this clone itself: Within the sample, other DNA sequences also encode this same CDR3. The chain employs TRBV7-8 and TRBJ2-5, with TRBD1 identical over 9 bases. This CDR3 is 14 amino acids long. The V gene's germline CDR1 is SGHVS and CDR2 FQNEAQ. V was clipped by 4 bases and J by 2 bases; unmatched bases: 2. In nucleotides, the CDR3 is TGTGCCAGCAGCTCCGACAGGGGGCAAGAGACCCAGTACTTC. Protein product: CASSSDRGQETQYF.

This sequence joins TRBV7-9 and TRBJ1-2; a weak D match, TRBD1 (6 bases). This CDR3 is 14 amino acids long. V was pared by 1 base and J by 5 bases, with 11 bases between. In germline, CDR1 is SEHNR, CDR2 FQNEAQ (reference sequence). CDR3 amino acids: CASSLGWGQYGYTF. The CDR3 region has the DNA TGTGCCAGCAGCTTAGGGTGGGGGCAATATGGCTACACCTTC.

The genes are TRBV19 and TRBJ2-5; 8 nucleotides align to TRBD2. This CDR3 comprises 13 residues. After removal of 6 bases from V and 4 bases from J, the junction contained 4 bases not matched to a gene. Germline lookup yields CDR1 LNHDA and CDR2 SQIVND (reference sequence). CDR3 in DNA: TGTGCCAGTAGCGTGACTAGCGTAGAGACCCAGTACTTC. This encodes CASSVTSVETQYF.

This clone was counted a few times. The chain couples TRBV5-1 to TRBJ1-1, with TRBD1 identical over 9 bases. Trimming removed 5 bases from V and 4 bases from J; junction bases left unmatched: 9. The length of the CDR3 is 15 residues. CDR1 and CDR2 (germline): SGHRS, YFSETQ. CDR3 nucleotide sequence: TGCGCCAGCAGTCCTGATACAGGGGGCGGCACTGAAGCTTTCTTT. This sequence encodes CASSPDTGGGTEAFF.

The rearrangement links TRBV7-9 to TRBJ1-2; the D gene is possibly TRBD1 (6 bases). With 0 bases removed from V and 8 bases from J, the gap between germline ends came to 13 bases. This CDR3 has 14 amino acids. The germline CDR1 and CDR2 sequences are SEHNR and FQNEAQ (reference sequence). The CDR3 nucleotides read TGTGCCAGCAGCTTAGCGGGGGCCCTAACGGGCTACACCTTC. Translating it yields CASSLAGALTGYTF.